This TCR beta chain was obtained from a study of OX40 agonist ivuxolimab in advanced cancers. This CDR3 has 16 amino acids. Trimming at V came to 4 bases and at J to 2 bases, leaving 7 bases not matched to a gene. Germline CDR1 is MDHEN and CDR2 is SYDVKM. Using immunoSEQ multiplex PCR, the repertoire was profiled, and TCRdb retains in-frame clones only, with some absent. This sample has around 130,000 clones, with 90% to 95% found just once. This clonotype was obtained from an adult with an advanced solid tumor such as melanoma, head and neck, liver or kidney cancer. Sample: CD4+ or CD8+ T cells sorted from blood, taken in a trial of the OX40 agonist ivuxolimab. The rearrangement joins TRBV28 to TRBJ2-1; the match to TRBD2 covers 8 bases. The CDR3 DNA reads as TGTGCCAGCAGTTCCCCCCAAGCGGGGGCCTACAATGAGCAGTTCTTC. It is translated as CASSSPQAGAYNEQFF.